This T cell receptor (beta chain) came from a study of neoadjuvant anti-PD-1 for oral cavity cancer. Study overall: Patients without progression received a fourth nivolumab dose around day 43, then surgical resection on days 50-56.

Indicated time point: after neoadjuvant nivolumab, at surgical resection. The patients had HPV-negative, locally advanced oral cavity squamous cell carcinoma. Assay used: immunoSEQ multiplex PCR; TCRdb lists only in-frame clones, some missing. The repertoire holds just over 65,000 clones, around 84% seen once, with roughly 3.5% in the top ten. The CDR3 is made up of 15 amino acids. Germline-derived CDR1 and CDR2 are SGHRS and YFSETQ. V lost 0 bases, J lost 2 bases, and 12 bases lay in between. Sequencing was performed on PBMCs, taken after nivolumab (anti-PD-1) treatment. This receptor was identified in a person between 40 and 85 years old with oral cavity squamous cell carcinoma. The chain links TRBV5-1 to TRBJ2-7; D possibly corresponds to TRBD2 (6 bases). The CDR3 loop is CASSLASGLPYEQYF. For the CDR3, the DNA is TGCGCCAGCAGCTTGGCATCGGGACTGCCCTACGAGCAGTACTTC.